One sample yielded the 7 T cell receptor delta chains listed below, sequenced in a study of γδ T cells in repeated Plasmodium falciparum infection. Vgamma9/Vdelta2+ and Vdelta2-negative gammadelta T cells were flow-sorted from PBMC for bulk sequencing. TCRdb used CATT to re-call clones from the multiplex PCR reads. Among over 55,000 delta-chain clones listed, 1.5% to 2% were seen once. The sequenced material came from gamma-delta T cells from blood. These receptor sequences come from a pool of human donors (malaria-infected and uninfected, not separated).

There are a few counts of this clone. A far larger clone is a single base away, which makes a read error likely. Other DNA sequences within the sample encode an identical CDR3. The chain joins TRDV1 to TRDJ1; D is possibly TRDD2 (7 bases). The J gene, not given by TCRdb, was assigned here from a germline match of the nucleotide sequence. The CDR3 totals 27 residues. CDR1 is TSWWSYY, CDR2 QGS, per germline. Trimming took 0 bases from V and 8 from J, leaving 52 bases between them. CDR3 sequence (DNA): TGTGCTCTTGGGGAACTCCACCCTTTAAGGTTCCTACCTTATTGGGGGTCCCCTTCCTTTCACATCGGGAAACTCATCTTT. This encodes CALGELHPLRFLPYWGSPSFHIGKLIF.

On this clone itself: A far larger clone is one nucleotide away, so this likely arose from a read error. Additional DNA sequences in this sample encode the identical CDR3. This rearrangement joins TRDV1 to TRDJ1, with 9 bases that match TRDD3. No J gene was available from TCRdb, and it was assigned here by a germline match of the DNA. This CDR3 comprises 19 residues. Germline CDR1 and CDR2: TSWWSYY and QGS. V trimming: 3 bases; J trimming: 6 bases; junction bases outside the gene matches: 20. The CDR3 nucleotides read TGTGCTCTTGGGGACCACGTGGTTGGGCTGGGGGATCCTCAAAATAAACTCATCTTT. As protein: CALGDHVVGLGDPQNKLIF.

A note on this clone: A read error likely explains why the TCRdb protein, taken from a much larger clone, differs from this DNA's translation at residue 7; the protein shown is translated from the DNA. The CDR3 sequence: CALGEPCPGIQYTDKLIF. The CDR3 DNA sequence: TGTGCTCTTGGGGAACCCTGCCCCGGGATCCAGTACACCGATAAACTCATCTTT. The genes are TRDV1 and TRDJ1; possibly TRDD3 for D (5 bases). Germline matching of the DNA provided the J gene here, since TCRdb leaves it blank. The CDR3 is 18 amino acids. Between the trimmed V and J ends, which lost 1 base and 0 bases, there was a span of 18 bases. Germline V gene data show CDR1 as TSWWSYY and CDR2 as QGS.

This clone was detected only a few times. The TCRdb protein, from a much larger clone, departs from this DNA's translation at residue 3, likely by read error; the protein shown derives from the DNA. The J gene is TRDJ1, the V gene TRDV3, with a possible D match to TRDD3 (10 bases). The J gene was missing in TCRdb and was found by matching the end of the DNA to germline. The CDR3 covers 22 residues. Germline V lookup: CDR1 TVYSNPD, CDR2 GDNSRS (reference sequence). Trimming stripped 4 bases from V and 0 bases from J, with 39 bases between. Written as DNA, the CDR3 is TGTGCCTCGGGATCCTTCCTACACTTTTGGGGTGGGGGATACCCGAACACCGATAAACTCATCTTT. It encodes CASGSFLHFWGGGYPNTDKLIF.

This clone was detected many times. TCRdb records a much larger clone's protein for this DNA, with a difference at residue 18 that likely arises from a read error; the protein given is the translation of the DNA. The CDR3 coding sequence is TGTGCTCTTGGGGAACGGCCCTTTTTCCCACTTTTACTGGGGGACACCGATAGACTCATCTTT. Translated: CALGERPFFPLLLGDTDRLIF. This chain connects TRDV1 to TRDJ1, with 9 bases that match TRDD3. Germline V gene sequence: CDR1 TSWWSYY, CDR2 QGS. The length of the CDR3 is 21 residues.

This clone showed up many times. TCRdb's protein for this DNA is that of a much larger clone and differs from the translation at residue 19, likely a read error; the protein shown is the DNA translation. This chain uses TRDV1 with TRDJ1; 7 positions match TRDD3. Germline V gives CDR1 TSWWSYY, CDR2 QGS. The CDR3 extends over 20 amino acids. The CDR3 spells CALGEIRPFWGPLYTDKLTF. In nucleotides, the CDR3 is TGTGCTCTTGGGGAAATCCGGCCTTTCTGGGGGCCCCTGTACACAGATAAACTCACCTTT.

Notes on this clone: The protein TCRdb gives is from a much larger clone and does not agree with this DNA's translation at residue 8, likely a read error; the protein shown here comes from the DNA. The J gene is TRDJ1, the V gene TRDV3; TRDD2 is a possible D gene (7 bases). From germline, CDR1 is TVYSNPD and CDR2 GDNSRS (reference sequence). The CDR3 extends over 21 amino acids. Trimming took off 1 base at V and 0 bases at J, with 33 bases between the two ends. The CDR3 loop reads CAFIPFLREMGVQPYTDKLIF. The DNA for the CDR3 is TGTGCCTTTATTCCATTCCTACGCGAAATGGGGGTCCAGCCGTACACCGATAAACTCATCTTT.